Below, 14 T cell receptor beta chains from the same sample are listed, as sequenced in a study of T cell responses to AZD1222 COVID-19 vaccine. Assay: immunoSEQ multiplex PCR; the TCRdb copy retains only in-frame clones and omits some. The sample carries fewer than 70,000 clones, roughly 80% recorded once. Here the sequenced sample was peripheral blood, taken 28 days after the second AZD1222 dose. These receptors were collected from an adult who received the AZD1222 COVID-19 vaccine.

The chain links TRBV10-3 to TRBJ2-7, with D uncertain. V was pared by 7 bases and J by 0 bases, with 13 bases between. The CDR3 contains 14 residues. The V gene's germline CDR1 is ENHRY and CDR2 SYGVKD. The CDR3 loop reads CAIKATDSSYEQYF. Here the CDR3 DNA reads TGTGCCATCAAGGCGACGGATAGCTCCTACGAGCAGTACTTC.

In DNA form, the CDR3 reads TGTGCCAGCAGCGTAGAGCCCAGGGTCGGCTATGGCTACACCTTC. Its protein product is CASSVEPRVGYGYTF. The chain has TRBV9 and TRBJ1-2; D may be TRBD1 (5 bases). The CDR3 has 15 amino acids. Per the germline V gene, CDR1 is SGDLS and CDR2 is YYNGEE. With 0 bases removed from V and 4 bases from J, the gap between germline ends came to 13 bases.

This chain links TRBV11-3 with TRBJ1-4; tentative D call: TRBD1 (5 bases). The CDR3 length is 13 residues. Germline V gene data show CDR1 as SGHNT and CDR2 as YENEEA. V gave up 5 bases and J gave up 7 bases, with 11 bases separating them. The CDR3 loop is CASSPRVGEKLFF. CDR3 sequence (DNA): TGTGCCAGCAGCCCCAGGGTCGGTGAAAAACTGTTTTTT.

This chain connects TRBV30 to TRBJ1-5; the D gene is possibly TRBD1 (5 bases). Per germline, CDR1 GTSNPN and CDR2 SVGIG (reference sequence). The CDR3 runs to 14 residues. V gave up 4 bases and J gave up 0 bases, with 10 bases separating them. The CDR3 DNA is TGTGCCTGGACCCCGGGACTTAGCAATCAGCCCCAGCATTTT. Translation: CAWTPGLSNQPQHF.

This sequence joins TRBV19 and TRBJ2-1; possible D gene TRBD1, 5 bases. The length of the CDR3 is 12 residues. Trimming left V 4 bases short and J 8 bases short, with 9 bases between. The germline CDR1 and CDR2 sequences are LNHDA and SQIVND (reference sequence). DNA for the CDR3: TGTGCCAGTAGTACCCAGGGCCATGAGCAGTTCTTC. Protein: CASSTQGHEQFF.

The V call is TRBV19, the J call TRBJ2-4, with D perhaps being TRBD1 or TRBD2 (5 bases each). Germline lookup yields CDR1 LNHDA and CDR2 SQIVND (reference sequence). V lost 5 bases, J lost 10 bases, and 15 bases lay in between. The CDR3 length is 13 residues. CDR3 DNA: TGTGCCAGTAGTCCGAGGGGTTTAGGGATTCAGTACTTC. It encodes CASSPRGLGIQYF.

The chain uses TRBV11-2 and TRBJ1-3; D gene ambiguous. The germline V and J ends were trimmed by 3 bases and 2 bases, with 8 bases remaining between them. The CDR3 runs to 14 residues. The germline CDR1 and CDR2 sequences are SGHAT and FQNNGV. CDR3 nucleotides: TGTGCCAGCAGCTTTCGTGCCCCTGGAAACACCATATATTTT. Its translation: CASSFRAPGNTIYF. Looking up the rest from reference TRBV11-2 and TRBJ1-3 gives the full variable domain: EAGVAQSPRYKIIEKRQSVAFWCNPISGHATLYWYQQILGQGPKLLIQFQNNGVVDDSQLPKDRFSAERLKGVDSTLKIQPAKLEDSAVYLCASSFRAPGNTIYFGEGSWLTVV.

The DNA for the CDR3 is TGTGCCAGCAGCTTAGGGTCACTCGCGGGGGTGGGGGAGCAGTACTTC. It codes for CASSLGSLAGVGEQYF. The rearrangement links TRBV11-2 to TRBJ2-7; 7 bases agree with TRBD2. Germline V gene data show CDR1 as SGHAT and CDR2 as FQNNGV. The junction had 13 bases not matched to a gene; V was cut back by 1 base and J by 7 bases. The CDR3 spans 16 residues.

The chain carries TRBV7-6 and TRBJ2-1, with D possibly matching TRBD2 (7 bases). The V gene's germline CDR1 is SGHVS and CDR2 FNYEAQ. The CDR3 is 17 amino acids. Trimming left V 5 bases short and J 4 bases short, with 21 bases between. CDR3 loop: CASSARPGGSFYNEQFF. In nucleotides, the CDR3 is TGTGCCAGCAGCGCGAGGCCGGGGGGCAGTTTTTACAATGAGCAGTTCTTC.

The chain is built from TRBV2 and TRBJ2-5; D is perhaps TRBD2 (6 bases). Germline CDR1 SNHLY, CDR2 FYNNEI. The CDR3 covers 15 residues. V was cut by 3 bases and J by 0 bases, with 11 bases left in between. The CDR3 loop reads CASSEAGRYQETQYF. The CDR3 DNA reads TGTGCCAGCAGTGAGGCGGGGCGCTACCAAGAGACCCAGTACTTC.

The genes are TRBV28 and TRBJ2-2; D is uncertain. V lost 2 bases and J lost 5, with 21 bases in between. Per germline, CDR1 MDHEN and CDR2 SYDVKM. The CDR3 spans 18 residues. In DNA, the CDR3 is TGTGCCAGCAGTTTAATCTCGGGTGGAACCCGCACAACCGGGGAGCTGTTTTTT. It encodes CASSLISGGTRTTGELFF.

The chain uses TRBV2 and TRBJ1-5; weak D call: TRBD1 (5 bases). CDR1 and CDR2 (germline): SNHLY, FYNNEI. The V and J ends lost 7 bases and 1 base respectively, with 14 bases between them. CDR3 length equals 15 residues. The CDR3 DNA reads as TGTGCCAGCATAGGACCGGGGGTCAGCAATCAGCCCCAGCATTTT. It yields the protein CASIGPGVSNQPQHF.

Details on this clone: Distinct nucleotide sequences in the sample also encode this CDR3. V gene TRBV7-2 combines with J gene TRBJ2-3, with D possibly TRBD2 on 5 matching bases. Germline CDR1 reads SGHTA; CDR2 reads FQGNSA. Trimming stripped 5 bases from V and 4 bases from J, with 16 bases between. The CDR3 runs 15 residues. The CDR3 region is CASSPPGLASDTQYF. DNA for the CDR3: TGTGCCAGCAGCCCTCCGGGATTAGCTTCAGATACGCAGTATTTT.

The CDR3 reads CSAKGWDGYTF. The CDR3 region has the DNA TGCAGTGCTAAGGGGTGGGATGGCTACACCTTC. This rearrangement joins TRBV20-1 to TRBJ1-2, with D possibly TRBD1 on 5 matching bases. CDR1 DFQATT and CDR2 SNEGSKA come from the germline V gene (reference sequence). The CDR3 is 11 residues long. V gave up 4 bases and J gave up 6 bases, with 9 bases separating them.